One sample yielded the 11 T cell receptor beta chains listed below, sequenced in a study of CD8+CD57+ T cells in acquired aplastic anemia (dated by TCRdb to 2017 to 2018). Instrument on record: Illumina HiSeq 2000. Genomic DNA was used as template for profiling of TCR beta VDJ combinations and CDR3 sequences. The public reads were quality trimmed at Q25 with fastp and then assembled into clones with MiXCR by TCRdb, keeping productive beta chains. Entries are consolidated by CDR3 protein sequence, retaining the most common genes and DNA. The sample table holds 130,000 or so distinct CDR3 sequences, of which almost 40% were seen once. About 3% of the sample comes from the top ten. Expansion of CD8+CD57+ cells had been shown by flow cytometry in the patients chosen for sequencing. Material for sequencing was sorted CD4+, CD8+, or CD8+CD57+ T cells (not recorded which) from PBMCs. These receptor sequences come from a human donor with aplastic anemia.

V and J are TRBV7-9 and TRBJ1-1; D is unresolved. The CDR3 spans 16 residues. Germline CDR1 SEHNR, CDR2 FQNEAQ (reference sequence). V was pared by 6 bases and J by 3 bases, with 20 bases between. CDR3 amino acids: CASRHRRAEIDTEAFF. The CDR3 nucleotides read TGTGCCAGCAGACATCGAAGAGCAGAAATCGACACTGAAGCTTTCTTT.

V is TRBV6-5 and J is TRBJ2-1; TRBD1 matches 9 bases. This CDR3 has 15 residues. Losses at the gene ends were 4 bases for V and 10 bases for J; bases not matched to a gene: 11. Germline V gives CDR1 MNHEY, CDR2 SVGAGI. The CDR3 is CASSSERTGAYEQFF. In DNA, the CDR3 is TGTGCCAGCAGTTCCGAACGGACAGGGGCCTACGAGCAGTTCTTC.

Concerning this clonotype: At one boundary the junction diverges from the germline segment, which might be a read error. The rearrangement links TRBV10-3 to TRBJ1-2, with D uncertain. This CDR3 has 13 residues. Germline loops: CDR1 ENHRY, CDR2 SYGVKD. CDR3 sequence (DNA): TGTGCCAGCAGTGACGACATGAGGAGAGGCTACACCTTC. Encoded protein: CASSDDMRRGYTF.

This clonotype showed up many times. The V gene is TRBV4-1, the J gene TRBJ1-4; D may be TRBD1 (6 bases). CDR1 is MGHRA, CDR2 YSYEKL, per germline. V was shortened by 4 bases and J by 10 bases, with 13 bases between the two germline ends. This CDR3 spans 13 amino acids. DNA of the CDR3: TGCGCCAGCAGCCCGAAGGGGGTGGGAAAACTGTTTTTT. As protein: CASSPKGVGKLFF.

The chain is built from TRBV11-3 and TRBJ1-2, with a tentative D call TRBD1 (6 bases). Trimming took 4 bases from V and 7 from J, leaving 19 bases between them. Germline CDR1 reads SGHNT; CDR2 reads YENEEA. The CDR3 sequence is 15 residues long. CDR3 sequence reads: CASSSDSTSPGGYTF. CDR3 DNA: TGTGCCAGCAGCTCGGACAGTACCTCTCCTGGTGGCTACACCTTC.

The rearrangement links TRBV29-1 to TRBJ2-5, with 10 bases lining up with TRBD2. V shed 4 bases, J shed 5 bases, and the junction held 7 bases outside the gene matches. There are 14 residues in the CDR3. The germline CDR1 and CDR2 sequences are SQVTM and ANQGSEA. The CDR3 DNA reads TGCAGCGTTGTACAGCTAGCGGGGGATGAGACCCAGTACTTC. This encodes CSVVQLAGDETQYF. The full variable domain, rest sourced from reference TRBV29-1 and TRBJ2-5, is SAVISQKPSRDICQRGTSLTIQCQVDSQVTMMFWYRQQPGQSLTLIATANQGSEATYESGFVIDKFPISRPNLTFSTLTVSNMSPEDSSIYLCSVVQLAGDETQYFGPGTRLLVL.

This sequence joins TRBV29-1 and TRBJ2-3, with 11 nucleotides matching TRBD1. Trimming at V came to 7 bases and at J to 11 bases, leaving 14 bases not matched to a gene. Germline V gives CDR1 SQVTM, CDR2 ANQGSEA. CDR3 size: 14 residues. CDR3 DNA: TGCAGCGCCGGGGACAGGGGGGCATACAATGAGCAGTATTTT. This sequence encodes CSAGDRGAYNEQYF.

This clonotype has only a few counts. The CDR3 region is CSASVQGGNQPQHF. CDR3 in DNA: TGCAGTGCTAGCGTACAGGGGGGCAATCAGCCCCAGCATTTT. This chain connects TRBV20-1 to TRBJ1-5, with 8 bases fitting TRBD1. Germline CDR1 is DFQATT and CDR2 is SNEGSKA (reference sequence). The junction had 3 bases not matched to a gene; V was cut back by 3 bases and J by 2 bases. The CDR3 loop spans 14 amino acids.

The rearrangement links TRBV7-9 to TRBJ1-5; no definite D call. Deletions cut 9 bases from V and 3 bases from J, with 12 bases between. In germline, CDR1 is SEHNR, CDR2 FQNEAQ (reference sequence). This CDR3 has 13 residues. The CDR3 loop reads CASSRNYNQPQHF. The CDR3, as DNA: TGTGCCAGTAGCCGAAATTACAATCAGCCCCAGCATTTT.

This clonotype appeared many times. V and J are TRBV6-1 and TRBJ2-1, with 10 bases lining up with TRBD2. This CDR3 spans 16 amino acids. Germline-derived CDR1 and CDR2 are MNHNS and SASEGT. V lost 1 base and J lost 2; bases outside the gene matches: 2. Written as DNA, the CDR3 is TGTGCCAGCAGTGAAGAGCGGGGGGGCCCCTACAATGAGCAGTTCTTC. Its translation is CASSEERGGPYNEQFF.

This clonotype was detected ten times or more. One end of the junction fails to match germline, which may point to a read error. V and J are TRBV5-1 and TRBJ2-3; 7 bases match TRBD2. The CDR3 has 14 amino acids. Germline V gives CDR1 SGHRS, CDR2 YFSETQ. CDR3 coding DNA: TGTGCCAGCAGCCTCCGGGGGGGCACAGATACGCAGTATTTT. This encodes CASSLRGGTDTQYF.